This entry describes one T cell receptor beta chain. The sample belongs to a study of Tregs in tolerant kidney transplant recipients. Trimming cost V 0 bases and J 4 bases, with 10 bases left between them. Germline CDR1 and CDR2: LNHDA and SQIVND (reference sequence). The CDR3 runs to 16 residues. Measured with immunoSEQ multiplex PCR; TCRdb has only the in-frame clones, and not every one. Of about 240,000 clones in the sample, 84% were seen once. V usage is TRBV19 and J usage is TRBJ2-6; TRBD2 is a possible D gene (5 bases). The receptor comes from a human donor in good health. Sequencing was done on a sample of CD4+ T cells from blood. CDR3 residues: CASSIDGEPGANVLTF. CDR3 bases: TGTGCCAGTAGTATAGATGGGGAGCCCGGGGCCAACGTCCTGACTTTC.